The TCR beta chain described here comes from a study of T cell changes during pregnancy in multiple sclerosis. The method was immunoSEQ multiplex PCR; TCRdb's version includes in-frame clones alone and lacks a portion of them. Of 35,000 or so clones in the sample, roughly 94% were seen once. This receptor was taken from a female donor with multiple sclerosis, enrolled in a pregnancy study. Material: CD4+ T cells from peripheral blood mononuclear cells, obtained after pregnancy.

This chain's CDR3 is CASSPASGRSQFF. The CDR3 region has the DNA TGTGCCAGCAGCCCGGCTAGCGGGAGGTCACAGTTCTTC. The chain recombines TRBV6-5 with TRBJ2-1; the match to TRBD2 covers 11 bases. J lost 13 bases, V lost 6 bases, and 8 bases had no gene match. The CDR3 has 13 residues. The germline V gene encodes CDR1 MNHEY and CDR2 SVGAGI.